One sample yielded the 19 T cell receptor beta chains listed below, sequenced in a study of Tregs in tolerant kidney transplant recipients. Produced via immunoSEQ multiplex PCR; TCRdb's table is partial and in-frame only. The table lists tens of thousands of clones, approximately 94% of them singletons. The nonmyeloablative bone marrow transplants came from related graft donors, with transient mixed chimerism. The sequenced sample was CD4+ T cells from blood (PBMCs), obtained 12 months after the transplant. Receptor source: a human patient who received a combined kidney and bone marrow transplant. Some T cells could come from the graft donor.

For the CDR3, the DNA is TGCGCCAGCAGCTTGGGGAGTGAAGATGGCTACACCTTC. Its protein is CASSLGSEDGYTF. The chain couples TRBV5-1 to TRBJ1-2; no clear D. Per germline, CDR1 SGHRS and CDR2 YFSETQ. Trimming pared 0 bases from V and 6 bases from J, leaving 9 bases between. This CDR3 is 13 amino acids long.

The chain carries TRBV4-3 and TRBJ2-3; 10 bases are a match to TRBD2. The CDR3 length is 17 residues. After removal of 4 bases from V and 4 bases from J, the junction contained 11 bases not matched to a gene. Germline CDR1 reads LGHNA; CDR2 reads YSLEER. The CDR3 coding sequence is TGCGCCAGCAGCCGACAATCTAGCGGGAGTCGATCAGATACGCAGTATTTT. It specifies CASSRQSSGSRSDTQYF.

This clone was detected once. V and J are TRBV6-4 and TRBJ2-3, with D perhaps TRBD1 (6 bases). Looked up from germline, CDR1 is MRHNA and CDR2 is SNTAGT. The CDR3 covers 16 residues. Trimming removed 2 bases from V and 2 bases from J, with 14 bases in between. CDR3 protein: CASSDPRQEFTDTQYF. In nucleotides, the CDR3 is TGTGCCAGCAGTGACCCCCGACAGGAGTTCACAGATACGCAGTATTTT.

The chain's CDR3 is CASSLLAGVLDTQYF. The CDR3 DNA reads as TGTGCCAGCAGCTTACTAGCGGGAGTCTTAGATACGCAGTATTTT. This chain uses TRBV7-2 with TRBJ2-3; 10 bases are a match to TRBD2. After removal of 2 bases from V and 5 bases from J, the junction contained 4 bases not matched to a gene. The CDR3 loop spans 15 amino acids. CDR1 is SGHTA, CDR2 FQGNSA, per germline.

The rearrangement uses TRBV6-5 and TRBJ1-5, with 7 bases that match TRBD1. This CDR3 spans 14 amino acids. Germline trimming cut 5 bases from V and 6 bases from J; bases unmatched to any gene: 7. Germline V CDR1 and CDR2: MNHEY, SVGAGI. CDR3 DNA: TGTGCCAGCAGTCTAACAGGGGCGGGTCAGCCCCAGCATTTT. It yields the protein CASSLTGAGQPQHF.

The gene calls are TRBV19 and TRBJ1-5, with 9 nucleotides matching TRBD1. CDR1 and CDR2 (germline): LNHDA, SQIVND (reference sequence). The CDR3 is made up of 16 amino acids. Germline trimming cut 5 bases from V and 0 bases from J; bases unmatched to any gene: 5. The CDR3 DNA sequence: TGTGCCAGTAGTTCCGGGACAGGGAATAGCAATCAGCCCCAGCATTTT. It yields the protein CASSSGTGNSNQPQHF.

This chain joins TRBV7-2 and TRBJ2-7, with D tentatively TRBD2 (6 bases). V was pared by 3 bases and J by 2 bases, with 11 bases between. Germline assignment: CDR1 SGHTA and CDR2 FQGNSA. CDR3 length: 14 amino acids. This chain's CDR3 is CASSFAGPTYEQYF. In DNA form, the CDR3 reads TGTGCCAGCAGCTTTGCGGGGCCAACCTACGAGCAGTACTTC.

The rearrangement uses TRBV6-4 and TRBJ2-7; TRBD2 matches 13 bases. CDR1 is MRHNA and CDR2 is SNTAGT in the germline V gene. J gave up 7 bases and V 7 bases, and 25 bases lay outside the gene matches. The length of the CDR3 is 20 residues. In DNA, the CDR3 is TGTGCCAGCACCAGAAGACTACGGGGACTAGCGGGACCCGACTACTCTGAGCAGTACTTC. Translation: CASTRRLRGLAGPDYSEQYF.

The chain combines TRBV11-3 with TRBJ2-2; maybe TRBD1 (5 bases). CDR1 SGHNT and CDR2 YENEEA come from the germline V gene. The CDR3 spans 15 residues. V lost 4 bases, J lost 3 bases, and 12 bases lay in between. The CDR3 protein is CASSWWGADTGELFF. The CDR3 nucleotides read TGTGCCAGCAGCTGGTGGGGCGCGGACACCGGGGAGCTGTTTTTT.

The chain employs TRBV7-2 and TRBJ2-5, with 8 positions matching TRBD2. V shed 5 bases and J 2 bases; nucleotides not matched to a gene: 7. CDR3 length equals 15 residues. Germline V gene lookup returns CDR1 SGHTA and CDR2 FQGNSA. DNA for the CDR3: TGTGCCAGCAGCCGGGGGGGGGTAGGTCAAGAGACCCAGTACTTC. Amino acids: CASSRGGVGQETQYF.

The V gene is TRBV18, the J gene TRBJ2-5; 10 bases are shared with TRBD1. The CDR3 contains 14 residues. Germline V gene data show CDR1 as KGHSH and CDR2 as LQKENI. The trim removed 6 bases at V and 3 bases at J, leaving 4 bases unmatched. This chain's CDR3 is CASSLGTGEETQYF. The CDR3 coding sequence is TGTGCCAGCTCGCTCGGGACAGGGGAAGAGACCCAGTACTTC.

V usage is TRBV18 and J usage is TRBJ1-6, with a possible D match to TRBD1 (6 bases). CDR1 and CDR2 from the germline V gene are KGHSH and LQKENI. With 4 bases removed from V and 8 bases from J, the gap between germline ends came to 12 bases. The CDR3 runs 14 residues. CDR3 protein: CASSRQGMDSPLHF. CDR3 nucleotides: TGTGCCAGCTCACGCCAGGGGATGGATTCACCCCTCCACTTT. Using reference TRBV18 and TRBJ1-6 for the parts outside the CDR3, the full variable domain is NAGVMQNPRHLVRRRGQEARLRCSPMKGHSHVYWYRQLPEEGLKFMVYLQKENIIDESGMPKERFSAEFPKEGPSILRIQQVVRGDSAAYFCASSRQGMDSPLHFGNGTRLTVT.

The chain couples TRBV7-9 to TRBJ2-3; the match to TRBD1 covers 8 bases. The J segment lost 15 bases and the V segment lost 3 bases, leaving 8 bases of the junction unmatched. The CDR3 has 12 amino acids. Germline CDR1 and CDR2: SEHNR and FQNEAQ (reference sequence). CDR3 loop: CASSLELDREYF. Written as DNA, the CDR3 is TGTGCCAGCAGCTTGGAATTGGACAGGGAATATTTT.

V and J are TRBV11-2 and TRBJ2-7; TRBD2 agrees at 10 bases. The CDR3 loop spans 15 amino acids. The V segment lost 6 bases and the J segment 1 base; nucleotides outside the gene matches: 6. The V gene's germline CDR1 is SGHAT and CDR2 FQNNGV. The CDR3 nucleotides are TGTGCCAGCAGTCCATGGACTAGCGGATCCTACGAGCAGTACTTC. As protein: CASSPWTSGSYEQYF.

The gene calls are TRBV11-1 and TRBJ2-3; the match to TRBD2 covers 10 bases. The CDR3 loop spans 16 amino acids. Unmatched junction bases numbered 9, after V lost 5 bases and J lost 4 bases. Germline V CDR1 and CDR2: SGHAT, FQDESV (reference sequence). The CDR3 spells CASSPRTSGKADTQYF. The CDR3 DNA reads TGTGCCAGCAGCCCCCGCACTAGCGGGAAGGCAGATACGCAGTATTTT.

The V and J genes are TRBV27 and TRBJ2-5; 10 nucleotides match TRBD2. Germline loops: CDR1 MNHEY, CDR2 SMNVEV (reference sequence). V lost 0 bases to trimming and J lost 7 bases; unmatched junction nucleotides: 8. This CDR3 has 16 residues. Here the CDR3 reads CASSLSGTSDLGTQYF. CDR3 nucleotide sequence: TGTGCCAGCAGTTTATCTGGGACTAGCGACCTCGGGACCCAGTACTTC.

The rearrangement links TRBV14 to TRBJ2-7; D ambiguous. Per germline, CDR1 SGHDN and CDR2 FVKESK. V was clipped by 4 bases and J by 0 bases, with 7 bases between them. The CDR3 consists of 13 residues. The CDR3 protein is CASSLYPSYEQYF. In nucleotides, the CDR3 is TGTGCCAGCAGCCTCTACCCCTCCTACGAGCAGTACTTC.

The chain recombines TRBV5-5 with TRBJ2-3; D is unresolved. Germline CDR1 is SGHKS and CDR2 is YYEKEE (reference sequence). V dropped 2 bases and J dropped 5 bases, with 12 bases sitting between them. This CDR3 comprises 14 residues. The CDR3 region has the DNA TGTGCCAGCAGCTTTAGTGGAGTAGAAGATACGCAGTATTTT. Translating gives CASSFSGVEDTQYF.

The gene calls are TRBV6-6 and TRBJ1-5; D possibly corresponds to TRBD1 (5 bases). The CDR3 covers 14 residues. V lost 0 bases to trimming and J lost 7 bases, with 10 bases between them. Looked up from germline, CDR1 is MNHNY and CDR2 is SVGAGI (reference sequence). CDR3 DNA: TGTGCCAGCAGTTACTCTAAGGGGTGGCAGCCCCAGCATTTT. Translated: CASSYSKGWQPQHF.